This T cell receptor beta chain was observed in a study of beta chain features in type 1 diabetes. This CDR3 has 14 amino acids. The V and J ends lost 5 bases and 9 bases, in that order; junction bases with no gene match: 2. Germline V CDR1 and CDR2: SGHTA, FQGTGA. Expressed TCRB transcripts were sequenced after all isolated RNA was converted to cDNA. The repertoire was sequenced with immunoSEQ multiplex PCR; TCRdb's copy has only in-frame clones and lacks some. Of more than 150,000 clones in the sample, 7.5% to 10% were seen once. The chain employs TRBV7-3 and TRBJ2-1, with 15 bases fitting TRBD2. Specimen: central memory CD4+ T cells from blood. This TCR was recovered from a woman under 30 in good health. CDR3 residues: CASSPGLAGGEQFF. The CDR3 DNA reads TGTGCCAGCAGCCCGGGACTAGCGGGGGGTGAGCAGTTCTTC.